This entry describes one T cell receptor beta chain. Deletions cut 0 bases from V and 3 bases from J, with 24 bases between. This CDR3 contains 19 residues. Germline V gene sequence: CDR1 LGHNA, CDR2 YNFKEQ. This sample is drawn from a study of T cell responses to AZD1222 COVID-19 vaccine. About the study: Some second doses came at about 4 weeks and others at about 12 weeks; these were pooled.

The method was immunoSEQ multiplex PCR; TCRdb's version includes in-frame clones alone and lacks a portion of them. The table has 100,000 to 150,000 clones, 80% to 90% seen once; the top ten hold almost 9.5%. This sequence was found in an adult in good health. Sequenced here: peripheral blood, sampled on day 0 of AZD1222 vaccination. The chain uses TRBV4-2 and TRBJ2-7; D possibly corresponds to TRBD1 (7 bases). The CDR3 DNA follows: TGTGCCAGCAGCCAAGATCGGTCGGGGCAGGGGGTCGGGAGCTACGAGCAGTACTTC. It specifies CASSQDRSGQGVGSYEQYF.